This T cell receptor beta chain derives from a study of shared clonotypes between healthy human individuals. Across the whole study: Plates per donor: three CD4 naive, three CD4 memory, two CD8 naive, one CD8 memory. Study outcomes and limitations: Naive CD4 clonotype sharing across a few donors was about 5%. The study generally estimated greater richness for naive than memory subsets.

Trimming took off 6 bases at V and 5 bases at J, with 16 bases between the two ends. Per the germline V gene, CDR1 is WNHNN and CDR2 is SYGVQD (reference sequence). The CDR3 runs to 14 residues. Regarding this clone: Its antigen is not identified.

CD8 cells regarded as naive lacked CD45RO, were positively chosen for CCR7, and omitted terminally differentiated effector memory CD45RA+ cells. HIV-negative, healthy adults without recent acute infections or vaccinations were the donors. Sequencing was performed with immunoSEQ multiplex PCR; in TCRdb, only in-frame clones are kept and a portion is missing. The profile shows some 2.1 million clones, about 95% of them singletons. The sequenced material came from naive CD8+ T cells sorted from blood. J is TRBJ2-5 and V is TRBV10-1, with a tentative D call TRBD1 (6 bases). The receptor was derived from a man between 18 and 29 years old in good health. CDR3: CASSSTGMGETQYF. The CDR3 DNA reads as TGCGCCAGCAGCTCGACAGGAATGGGGGAGACCCAGTACTTC.